This T cell receptor (beta chain) was identified during a study of shared clonotypes between healthy human individuals (dated by TCRdb to the early 2020s). A note on the overall study: The cohort comprised two women and a few men aged 18 to 49 years. Blood TCR repertoires of about 5 healthy adults were deeply sequenced to estimate repertoire size and the extent of clonotype sharing between individuals. Libraries were prepared and TCR repertoires were sequenced by different laboratories using diverse techniques, in order to increase sequencing depth and limit assay-specific biases. Leukapheresis yielded between about 0.85 and 10 billion PBMCs per donor. For each donor, three plates each were used for CD4 naive and CD4 memory, two plates were used for CD8 naive, and one plate was used for CD8 memory.

The CDR3, from cysteine to phenylalanine, totals 14 residues. Only the CDR3 part of the read is kept: 42 bases, read in frame from the first base. CDR1 and CDR2, per the germline V gene (reference sequence), are LNHDA and SQIVND. Trimming leaves V shorter by 3 bases and J shorter by 5 bases, with the junction holding 5 bases beyond the gene matches. A remark on this clone: Its antigen is currently not known. No much larger clone is present one base from it, and per-base qualities are unavailable.

Using the deep immunoSEQ assay, multiplex PCR amplified TCR CDR3 regions from genomic DNA. Genomic DNA extracted from each cell subset was distributed evenly over all wells of several immunoSEQ 96-well plates, and each plate served as one replicate. For sorted subsets, each replicate PCR was loaded with 200 ng genomic DNA, equivalent to about 30,000 T cell genomes. The purified libraries were quantified using a Qubit 3.0 fluorometer, sized with a Bioanalyzer 2100, and then quantified again using the KAPA Library Quantification kit. A separate single-read 150-cycle Illumina NextSeq 550 flow cell was used to sequence each immunoSEQ 96-well plate. Concerning the study's data processing: Because the immunoSEQ output included only junctional sequences and no quality scores, the filtering could not be the same as the filtering used for full-length reads. To assign V/J genes and CDR3, sequences were annotated against IMGT germline references using PyIR, a Python wrapper for IgBLAST v1.9. Reads were removed for weak V/J assignments (E-value above 1e-6), missing CDR3, stop codons, out-of-frame junctions, or ambiguous translated residues. V3J clonotypes were defined as sequences sharing an identical inferred V gene, J gene, and CDR3 amino acid sequence. The percentage overlap between two repertoires was calculated by dividing the number of shared unique clonotypes by the size of the smaller repertoire. Richness of each repertoire was evaluated using RTK rarefaction, the Chao1 estimator, and Recon v2.1 estimates of unobserved clonotypes. Generation probabilities for all TCRbeta clonotypes obtained by the gDNA method from a handful of donors were computed using OLGA. TCRdb took over this immuneACCESS table, retaining in-frame rearrangements with V and J assigned. Such tables are incomplete; in checked studies, under half of the missing clones stem from an unresolved V gene, and the remainder is unexplained. V and J calls and clone size are those listed in that table; D and trimming were worked out from the DNA. The sample table lists 2 million to 2.5 million clones, over 85% of them with a count of one. More than 0.35% of the sample goes to the ten largest clones.

The research as a whole found: Compared with non-shared clonotypes, the clonotypes found in all four sorted-subset donors had higher generation probabilities. Even with the large sequencing depth, rarefaction of the sorted-subset datasets indicated that sequencing was incomplete. Because the study included a small number of donors, the genetic and exposure-history diversity represented was limited. Based on pairwise subsampling, the degree of clonotype sharing among donors was expected to be affected by sequencing depth. Across four donors, approximately 5% of naive CD4, 3% to 3.5% of naive CD8, 2% to 2.5% of memory CD4, and 0.3% to 0.45% of memory CD8 clonotypes were shared. Naive subsets generally had larger estimated clonotype richness than memory subsets. Sampling was limited to blood, and TCR repertoires in tissue likely differ from TCR repertoires in blood.

Healthy HIV-negative adults with no recently reported acute infections or vaccinations were included as donors. Every donor was a Caucasian adult living in Nashville, Tennessee, USA. Magnetic negative selection was used to enrich CD4+ T cells, after which naive cells were positively selected on CD45RA and the negative fraction became the memory subset. Blood was obtained by leukapheresis, after which PBMCs were separated by Ficoll-Histopaque density gradient centrifugation and cryopreserved in liquid nitrogen vapor phase. Purity and quantity of every magnetically sorted T cell population were checked by analytical flow cytometry. Each sorted fraction had its genomic DNA isolated and then quantified by UV absorbance on a Nanodrop 2000c.

Recombination connected TRBV19 to TRBJ1-2; TRBD1 aligns with 8 central bases. The sequenced sample consisted of naive CD4+ T cells from PBMCs. The cell subset or site label on this specimen signifies: CD45RA+ positively selected. The TCR sequence derives from a man between 18 and 29 years old in good health. Some clones in this sample may be carry-over from other donors' samples. The CDR3: CASSIGRGLYGYTF. DNA sequence: TGTGCCAGTAGTATCGGCAGGGGGCTATATGGCTACACCTTC.